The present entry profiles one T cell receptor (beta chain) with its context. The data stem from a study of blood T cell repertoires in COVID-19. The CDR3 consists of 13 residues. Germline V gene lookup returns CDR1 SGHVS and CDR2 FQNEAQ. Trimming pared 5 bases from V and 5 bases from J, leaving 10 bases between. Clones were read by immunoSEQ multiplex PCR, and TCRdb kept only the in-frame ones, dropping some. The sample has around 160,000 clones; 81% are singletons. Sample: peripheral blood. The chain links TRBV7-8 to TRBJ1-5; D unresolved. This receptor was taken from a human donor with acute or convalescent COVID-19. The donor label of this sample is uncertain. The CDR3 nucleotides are TGTGCCAGCAGCCCTTTCGGGGATCAGCCCCAGCATTTT. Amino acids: CASSPFGDQPQHF.